Listed here is a single TCR beta chain. A second about 7 to 12 cycle PCR used barcoded and J-beta primers. A template-switch adaptor that had 12 random nucleotides put a tag on each cDNA molecule. TCRdb analysed the 5' RACE reads with MiXCR anew, one entry per CDR3 protein. Of 780,000 or so distinct CDR3 sequences listed, roughly 50% are singletons. These data belong to a study of blood T cells in healthy people across ages. No fewer than 5.5 micrograms of total RNA were isolated from every sample. Germline CDR1 reads SEHNR; CDR2 reads FQNEAQ (reference sequence). CDR3 size: 15 residues. The chain combines TRBV7-9 with TRBJ2-1; D not certain. The J call may be in error: the DNA end matches TRBJ2-7 better. This sequence was found in an older man in good health. Input material: blood. Here the CDR3 DNA reads TGTGCCAGCAGCTCCTGGGAAGGTAGAGACAATGAGCAGTACTTC. Translation gives CASSSWEGRDNEQYF.